The clone carrying this T cell receptor (beta chain) was recorded at least ten times. The antigen is unknown. It was template switching that added a universal primer site, and there were unique molecular identifiers on the cDNA. TCRdb reanalysed the 5' RACE reads using MiXCR and keeps one entry per CDR3 protein. The table lists about 700,000 distinct CDR3 sequences, less than 7% of them singletons. The CDR3 extends over 13 amino acids. V lost 3 bases and J lost 1, with 6 bases in between. The sample comes from a study of identical twins. Study findings and constraints: Out-of-frame beta chain sequences displayed weaker excess sharing between twins. Analyses based on zero insertions could be partly confounded by invariant MAIT and iNKT cells.

The V call is TRBV12-3 or TRBV12-4, the J call TRBJ1-1; D unresolved. Source material: naive T cells sorted from blood. This sequence was found in a man aged 18 to 29 in good health. The CDR3 loop reads CASSFRPNTEAFF. Written as DNA, the CDR3 is TGTGCCAGCAGTTTCCGTCCGAACACTGAAGCTTTCTTT.